Below are 7 T cell receptor beta chains sequenced from a single sample in a study of blood T cell repertoires in COVID-19. Data came from immunoSEQ multiplex PCR; TCRdb stores just in-frame clones and leaves some out. The repertoire holds tens of thousands of clones, with about four fifths as singletons. The sequencing sample was made of peripheral blood. Receptor source: a man between 60 and 75 years old with COVID-19, enrolled during active disease.

V gene TRBV10-3 combines with J gene TRBJ2-3; 12 bases fit TRBD2. Looked up from germline, CDR1 is ENHRY and CDR2 is SYGVKD. Trimming at V came to 2 bases and at J to 6 bases, leaving 3 bases not matched to a gene. The CDR3 spans 15 residues. CDR3 in amino acids: CAISETSGRLDTQYF. For the CDR3, the DNA is TGTGCCATCAGTGAGACTAGCGGGAGGCTGGATACGCAGTATTTT.

This chain uses TRBV28 with TRBJ1-4, with a weak D call TRBD1 (5 bases). This CDR3 is 14 amino acids long. The ends were cut back, 11 bases at V and 8 bases at J, with 21 bases in the middle. Per germline, CDR1 MDHEN and CDR2 SYDVKM. The CDR3 region has the DNA TGTGCCGTTAAAAGGGCACAGGTAGGAGAAAAACTGTTTTTT. This translates into CAVKRAQVGEKLFF.

The DNA for the CDR3 is TGTGCCAGCAGTTTAGGAGGTGGGGAGCTGTTTTTT. It is translated as CASSLGGGELFF. The chain uses TRBV28 and TRBJ2-2; a possible D gene is TRBD2 (5 bases). This CDR3 comprises 12 residues. The V gene's germline CDR1 is MDHEN and CDR2 SYDVKM. The germline V and J ends were trimmed by 2 bases and 8 bases, with 6 bases remaining between them.

The rearrangement uses TRBV6-2 or TRBV6-3 and TRBJ2-7; tentatively, D is TRBD2 (5 bases). Trimming left V 0 bases short and J 6 bases short, with 9 bases between. Germline V gene lookup returns CDR1 MNHEY and CDR2 SVGEGT. CDR3 length: 13 amino acids. The DNA of the CDR3 is TGTGCCAGCAGTTACTCAGAGAGCGGCGAGCAGTACTTC. This encodes CASSYSESGEQYF.

The rearrangement joins TRBV5-1 to TRBJ2-1; D is possibly TRBD2 (7 bases). V shed 4 bases and J shed 8 bases, with 19 bases lying between them. The CDR3 has 15 residues. CDR1 is SGHRS and CDR2 is YFSETQ in the germline V gene. DNA of the CDR3: TGCGCCAGCAGCGGGACGGGTACGGGGGGCGATGAGCAGTTCTTC. This encodes CASSGTGTGGDEQFF.

The chain links TRBV7-9 to TRBJ2-2; tentatively, D is TRBD2 (6 bases). Germline V gene sequence: CDR1 SEHNR, CDR2 FQNEAQ (reference sequence). The CDR3 totals 15 residues. V dropped 5 bases and J dropped 3 bases, with 13 bases sitting between them. CDR3 amino acids: CASSTFSGYTGELFF. The DNA of the CDR3 is TGTGCCAGCAGCACATTTAGCGGATACACCGGGGAGCTGTTTTTT.

The CDR3 region has the DNA TGCAGCGTCCAGGGGGGGACTAGCGTCGATGAGCAGTTCTTC. Translating it yields CSVQGGTSVDEQFF. This sequence joins TRBV29-1 and TRBJ2-1; 10 nucleotides align to TRBD2. Germline V CDR1 and CDR2: SQVTM, ANQGSEA. The J segment lost 8 bases and the V segment lost 6 bases, leaving 10 bases of the junction unmatched. The CDR3 consists of 14 residues.